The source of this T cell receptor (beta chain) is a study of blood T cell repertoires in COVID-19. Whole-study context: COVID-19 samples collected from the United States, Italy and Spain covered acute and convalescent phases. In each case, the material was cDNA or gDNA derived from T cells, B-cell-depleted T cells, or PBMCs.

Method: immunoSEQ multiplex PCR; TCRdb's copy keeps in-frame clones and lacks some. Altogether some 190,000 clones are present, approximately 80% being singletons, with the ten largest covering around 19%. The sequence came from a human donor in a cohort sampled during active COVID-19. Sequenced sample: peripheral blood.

Here the CDR3 DNA reads TGCAGCGTTGAAGCTAGCGGGGGGGTCACAGATACGCAGTATTTT. Translated: CSVEASGGVTDTQYF. The chain uses TRBV29-1 and TRBJ2-3; TRBD2 aligns across 12 bases. CDR3 size: 15 residues. Trimming took 1 base from V and 2 from J; bases not matched to a gene: 1. Germline V gene data show CDR1 as SQVTM and CDR2 as ANQGSEA.